The 17 T cell receptor beta chains below were found in one sample sequenced in a study of T-cell memory formation after mild COVID-19. TCRdb reprocessed the 5' RACE reads via MiXCR and lists one record per CDR3 protein. This table has 110,000 to 150,000 distinct CDR3 sequences, 25% appearing once. The sequenced material came from PBMCs or a T cell subset sorted from them (not recorded which). These receptors originate from an adult woman who had mild COVID-19 (a few samples of this study predate the infection). Cell type and time point are not known.

The chain is built from TRBV7-9 and TRBJ2-1; 10 bases fit TRBD1. The CDR3 length is 15 residues. V shed 5 bases, J shed 6 bases, and the junction held 7 bases outside the gene matches. CDR1 SEHNR and CDR2 FQNEAQ come from the germline V gene (reference sequence). CDR3 residues: CASSLEGQGFNEQFF. CDR3 nucleotides: TGTGCCAGCAGCCTAGAGGGACAGGGGTTCAATGAGCAGTTCTTC. The variable domain in full, completed from reference TRBV7-9 and TRBJ2-1, reads DTGVSQNPRHKITKRGQNVTFRCDPISEHNRLYWYRQTLGQGPEFLTYFQNEAQLEKSRLLSDRFSAERPKGSFSTLEIQRTEQGDSAMYLCASSLEGQGFNEQFFGPGTRLTVL.

This clonotype has a single count. J is TRBJ2-1 and V is TRBV15; D might be TRBD2 (5 bases). Per the germline V gene, CDR1 is LNHNV and CDR2 is YYDKDF (reference sequence). The CDR3 runs to 13 residues. The V and J ends lost 6 bases and 7 bases respectively, with 13 bases between them. CDR3: CATRSTGLNEQFF. As DNA, the CDR3 is TGTGCCACCAGAAGCACGGGATTGAATGAGCAGTTCTTC.

J is TRBJ2-7 and V is TRBV9; D is unclear. V was trimmed by 1 base and J by 0 bases, leaving 8 bases between them. The CDR3 runs 14 residues. The germline V gene has CDR1 SGDLS and CDR2 YYNGEE. CDR3 nucleotide sequence: TGTGCCAGCAGCGTATCCTCAGGCTCCTACGAGCAGTACTTC. Protein: CASSVSSGSYEQYF.

The chain has TRBV4-3 and TRBJ2-5; possible D gene TRBD1, 6 bases. CDR1 is LGHNA, CDR2 YSLEER, per germline. V was trimmed by 1 base and J by 2 bases, leaving 11 bases between them. This CDR3 spans 15 amino acids. In DNA form, the CDR3 reads TGCGCCAGCAGCCAAGGTCTAGGGGGACAAGAGACCCAGTACTTC. Translating it yields CASSQGLGGQETQYF.

This clonotype showed up just a few times. This chain connects TRBV9 to TRBJ2-3, with 12 bases fitting TRBD2. In germline, CDR1 is SGDLS, CDR2 YYNGEE. The CDR3 is 17 amino acids. The V segment lost 4 bases and the J segment 3 bases; nucleotides outside the gene matches: 9. The CDR3 loop is CASSHRTSGVGTDTQYF. CDR3 sequence (DNA): TGTGCCAGCAGCCATCGGACTAGCGGGGTCGGAACAGATACGCAGTATTTT.

There are a few counts of this clonotype. This chain connects TRBV7-6 to TRBJ2-7; no definite D call. V lost 5 bases, J lost 2 bases, and 19 bases lay in between. This CDR3 has 16 amino acids. Germline V lookup: CDR1 SGHVS, CDR2 FNYEAQ. The CDR3 coding sequence is TGTGCCAGCAGCCCCTCCCCAGTGATCTCAACCTACGAGCAGTACTTC. Its translation: CASSPSPVISTYEQYF.

This chain links TRBV4-3 with TRBJ2-5; D remains ambiguous. Germline loops: CDR1 LGHNA, CDR2 YSLEER. Deletions cut 0 bases from V and 4 bases from J, with 9 bases between. The CDR3 covers 14 residues. The CDR3 here is CASSQDFPSETQYF. In DNA form, the CDR3 reads TGCGCCAGCAGCCAAGACTTCCCGTCAGAGACCCAGTACTTC.

V and J are TRBV4-1 and TRBJ1-2; no clear D gene. This CDR3 is 14 amino acids long. Germline CDR1 MGHRA, CDR2 YSYEKL. V dropped 1 base and J dropped 1 base, with 7 bases sitting between them. CDR3 nucleotides: TGCGCCAGCAGCCAAGGAGTTGTTAACTATGGCTACACCTTC. Protein sequence: CASSQGVVNYGYTF.

There are a few counts of this clonotype. The V and J genes are TRBV12-3 or TRBV12-4 and TRBJ1-4; D not certain. The CDR3 contains 15 residues. Trimming shortened V by 3 bases and J by 4 bases, and 12 bases separated the two germline ends. CDR3 in DNA: TGTGCCAGCAGTTTCTACGGATTTTTTAATGAAAAACTGTTTTTT. Protein sequence: CASSFYGFFNEKLFF.

This clonotype was seen more than once but under ten times. The chain couples TRBV12-3 or TRBV12-4 to TRBJ2-7; 8 positions agree with TRBD1. This CDR3 contains 13 residues. Trimming removed 5 bases from V and 5 bases from J; junction bases left unmatched: 5. CDR3 in DNA: TGTGCCAGCAGTGCAGGGGGCCTGGACGAGCAGTACTTC. Its protein product is CASSAGGLDEQYF.

In its sample, this clonotype was seen many times. This chain links TRBV7-6 with TRBJ2-1; a possible D gene is TRBD1 (5 bases). This CDR3 is built from 14 residues. CDR1 and CDR2 from the germline V gene are SGHVS and FNYEAQ. The ends were cut back, 10 bases at V and 7 bases at J, with 20 bases in the middle. CDR3 sequence (DNA): TGTGCCACCGCGAGTGGGGCGAGTTATAATGAGCAGTTCTTC. This encodes CATASGASYNEQFF.

The chain links TRBV4-1 to TRBJ1-5; TRBD1 might be the D (5 bases). The CDR3 totals 15 residues. CDR1 and CDR2 from the germline V gene are MGHRA and YSYEKL. V dropped 2 bases and J dropped 6 bases, with 14 bases sitting between them. Written as DNA, the CDR3 is TGCGCCAGCAGCCAAAGGGTCGGGGGAGGTCAGCCCCAGCATTTT. Its protein is CASSQRVGGGQPQHF.

The V call is TRBV4-1, the J call TRBJ1-2, with D unclear. This CDR3 is 15 amino acids long. Deletions cut 4 bases from V and 2 bases from J, with 14 bases between. Germline lookup yields CDR1 MGHRA and CDR2 YSYEKL. CDR3 sequence reads: CASSPTQVGNYGYTF. The CDR3 DNA follows: TGCGCCAGCAGCCCCACCCAGGTGGGCAACTATGGCTACACCTTC.

The chain joins TRBV6-5 to TRBJ1-5, with D unresolved. The CDR3 is 15 residues long. Germline CDR1 reads MNHEY; CDR2 reads SVGAGI. Trimming left V 6 bases short and J 2 bases short, with 14 bases between. CDR3 amino acids: CASSLYRTGNQPQHF. The CDR3 bases are TGTGCCAGCAGCCTTTACCGAACGGGCAATCAGCCCCAGCATTTT.

There are a few counts of this clonotype. The chain recombines TRBV20-1 with TRBJ2-2; 9 nucleotides match TRBD1. CDR1 and CDR2 (germline): DFQATT, SNEGSKA (reference sequence). Germline trimming cut 0 bases from V and 1 base from J; bases unmatched to any gene: 0. There are 15 residues in the CDR3. CDR3 residues: CSAREDRGNTGELFF. CDR3 DNA sequence: TGCAGTGCTAGAGAGGACAGGGGGAACACCGGGGAGCTGTTTTTT.

J is TRBJ2-7 and V is TRBV19, with no clear D. Germline CDR1 reads LNHDA; CDR2 reads SQIVND (reference sequence). The CDR3 is 13 amino acids. V shed 3 bases and J shed 2 bases, with 8 bases lying between them. CDR3 in amino acids: CASSMGQTYEQYF. The CDR3, as DNA: TGTGCCAGTAGTATGGGCCAAACCTACGAGCAGTACTTC.

This rearrangement joins TRBV20-1 to TRBJ2-1; D remains unclear. The CDR3 is 16 residues long. The germline gives CDR1 DFQATT, CDR2 SNEGSKA (reference sequence). Trimming removed 0 bases from V and 4 bases from J, with 16 bases in between. This CDR3 reads CSARDLTEKRYNEQFF. DNA for the CDR3: TGCAGTGCTAGAGATCTAACGGAGAAAAGGTACAATGAGCAGTTCTTC.